This TCR beta chain was found in a study of identifying expanded T cells in peripheral blood. Study-wide results and caveats: Variance in clone template counts between approximately two-week samples significantly increased with total template count across all healthy donors.

The germline CDR1 and CDR2 sequences are LNHDA and SQIVND (reference sequence). CDR3 length: 14 residues. V gave up 5 bases and J gave up 5 bases, with 13 bases separating them. Healthy donors had no documented immune events, such as infections, while sampled. Libraries were prepared by immunoSEQ multiplex PCR; TCRdb keeps only in-frame clonotypes and omits some of them. The table records approximately 130,000 clones, around 88% of them present only once. This clone was recorded a few times. Its cognate antigen is unknown. This TCR was sampled from a person aged 18 to 75 in good health. Sequences were obtained from blood. This rearrangement joins TRBV19 to TRBJ1-5; D call uncertain. This CDR3 is CASSSDGDYQPQHF. CDR3 sequence (DNA): TGTGCCAGTAGTTCCGACGGCGACTATCAGCCCCAGCATTTT.